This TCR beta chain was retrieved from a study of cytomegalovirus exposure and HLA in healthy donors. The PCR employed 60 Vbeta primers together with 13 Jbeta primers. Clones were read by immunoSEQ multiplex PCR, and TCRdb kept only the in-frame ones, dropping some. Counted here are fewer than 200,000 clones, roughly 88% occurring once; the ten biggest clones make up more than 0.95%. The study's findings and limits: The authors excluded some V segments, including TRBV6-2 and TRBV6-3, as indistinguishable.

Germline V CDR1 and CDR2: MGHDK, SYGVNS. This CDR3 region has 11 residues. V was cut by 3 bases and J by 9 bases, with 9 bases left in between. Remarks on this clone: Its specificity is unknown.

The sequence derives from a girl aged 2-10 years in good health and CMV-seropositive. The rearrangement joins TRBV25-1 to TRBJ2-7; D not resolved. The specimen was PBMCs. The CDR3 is CASSDRRTQYF. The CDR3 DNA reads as TGTGCCAGCAGTGATCGCAGAACGCAGTACTTC.